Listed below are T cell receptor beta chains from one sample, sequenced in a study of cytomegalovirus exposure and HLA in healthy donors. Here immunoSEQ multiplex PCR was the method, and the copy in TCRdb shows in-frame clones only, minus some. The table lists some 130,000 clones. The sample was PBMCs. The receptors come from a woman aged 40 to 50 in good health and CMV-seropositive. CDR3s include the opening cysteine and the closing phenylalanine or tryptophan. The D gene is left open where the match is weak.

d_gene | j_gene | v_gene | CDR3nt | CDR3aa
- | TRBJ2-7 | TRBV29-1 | TGCAGCGTAGACGCCGGGACTGGAACCTACGAGCAGTACTTC | CSVDAGTGTYEQYF
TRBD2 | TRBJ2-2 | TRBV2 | TGTGCCAGCCTTCCAGCGGGATTGAACACCGGGGAGCTGTTTTTT | CASLPAGLNTGELFF
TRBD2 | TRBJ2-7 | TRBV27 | TGTGCCAGCAGGCCCGCGGGCTTGCGGGAGAGGTACGAGCAGTACTTC | CASRPAGLRERYEQYF
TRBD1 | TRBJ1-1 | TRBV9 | TGTGCCAGCAGCGTAGGCTTTGAGGAGGTCTCTCCACAGGGGTTGAGGACTGAAGCTTTCTTT | CASSVGFEEVSPQGLRTEAFF
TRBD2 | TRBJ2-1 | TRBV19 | TGTGCCTCCCGCTTGGCTAGCGGGAGGTGGGACAATGAGCAGTTCTTC | CASRLASGRWDNEQFF
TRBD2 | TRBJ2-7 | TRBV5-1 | TGCGCCAGCACCGTGGCGGGAGGATCCTACGAGCAGTACTTC | CASTVAGGSYEQYF
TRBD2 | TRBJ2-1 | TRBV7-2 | TGTGCCAGCAGCGTGACTAGCGGGACATACAATGAGCAGTTCTTC | CASSVTSGTYNEQFF
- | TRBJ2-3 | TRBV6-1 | TGTGCCAGCAAGTTTTGGGGGACAAGCACAGATACGCAGTATTTT | CASKFWGTSTDTQYF
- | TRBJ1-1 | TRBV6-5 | TGTGCCAGCAGTTACCGCACAGGACCGAACACTGAAGCTTTCTTT | CASSYRTGPNTEAFF
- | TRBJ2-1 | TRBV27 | TGTGCCAGCAGTCTCTTTAGCGTTAGCTCCTACAATGAGCAGTTCTTC | CASSLFSVSSYNEQFF
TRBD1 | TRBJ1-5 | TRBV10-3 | TGTGCCATCAGTGAAGGGGGAGCCGGGACAGGGGGCGCGGGTCAGCCCCAGCATTTT | CAISEGGAGTGGAGQPQHF
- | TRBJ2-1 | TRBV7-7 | TGTGCCAGCAGCTTAGAGGAACAGTCCTACAATGAGCAGTTCTTC | CASSLEEQSYNEQFF
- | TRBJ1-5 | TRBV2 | TGTGCCAGCAGTGCCGAGGAAACACAGCATTTT | CASSAEETQHF
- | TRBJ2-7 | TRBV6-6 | TGTGCCAGCAGTGGCTCGGGCTACGAGCAGTACTTC | CASSGSGYEQYF
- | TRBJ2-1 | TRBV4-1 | TGCGCCAGCAGCCAAGTCGGGGGTAGGGGATACAATGAGCAGTTCTTC | CASSQVGGRGYNEQFF
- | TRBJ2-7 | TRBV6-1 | TGTGCCAGCAGTGGGACAGCTCCGTTCTCCTACGAGCAGTACTTC | CASSGTAPFSYEQYF
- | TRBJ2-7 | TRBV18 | TGTGCCAGCTCACCCTCTAGGGGCGAGCAGTACTTC | CASSPSRGEQYF